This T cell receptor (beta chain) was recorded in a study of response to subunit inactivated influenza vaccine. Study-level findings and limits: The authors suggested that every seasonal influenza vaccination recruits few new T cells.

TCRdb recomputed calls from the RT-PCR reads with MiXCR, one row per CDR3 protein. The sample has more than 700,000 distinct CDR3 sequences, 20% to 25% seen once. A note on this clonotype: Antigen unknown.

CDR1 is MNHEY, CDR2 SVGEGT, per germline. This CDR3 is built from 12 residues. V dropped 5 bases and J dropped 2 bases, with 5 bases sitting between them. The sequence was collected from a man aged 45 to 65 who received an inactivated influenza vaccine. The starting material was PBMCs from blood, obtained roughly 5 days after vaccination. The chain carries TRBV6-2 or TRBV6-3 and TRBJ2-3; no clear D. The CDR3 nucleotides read TGTGCCAGCAGTACCTTCACAGATACGCAGTATTTT. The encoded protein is CASSTFTDTQYF.